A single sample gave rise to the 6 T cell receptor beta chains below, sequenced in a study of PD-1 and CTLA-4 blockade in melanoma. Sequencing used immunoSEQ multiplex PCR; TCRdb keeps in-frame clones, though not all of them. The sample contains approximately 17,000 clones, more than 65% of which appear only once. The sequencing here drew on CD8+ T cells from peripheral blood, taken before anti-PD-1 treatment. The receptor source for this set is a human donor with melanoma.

The CDR3 loop is CASSEVTGIDGYTF. CDR3 bases: TGTGCCAGCAGTGAAGTAACGGGGATCGATGGCTACACCTTC. The chain has TRBV6-1 and TRBJ1-2; the D is unclear. The CDR3 is 14 residues long. V was trimmed by 1 base and J by 6 bases, leaving 12 bases between them. CDR1 and CDR2 from the germline V gene are MNHNS and SASEGT.

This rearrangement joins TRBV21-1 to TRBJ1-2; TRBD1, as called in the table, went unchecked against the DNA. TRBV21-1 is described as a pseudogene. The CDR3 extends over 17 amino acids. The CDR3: CASSSRTGQPLNYGYTF. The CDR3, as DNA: TGTGCCAGCAGCTCTCGGACAGGGCAGCCTTTAAACTATGGCTACACCTTC.

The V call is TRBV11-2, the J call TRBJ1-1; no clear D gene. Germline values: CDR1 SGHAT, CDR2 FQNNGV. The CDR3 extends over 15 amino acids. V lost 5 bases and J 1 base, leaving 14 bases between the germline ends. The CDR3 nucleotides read TGTGCCAGCAGCCTACGGGAGGACGGGAACACTGAAGCTTTCTTT. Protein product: CASSLREDGNTEAFF.

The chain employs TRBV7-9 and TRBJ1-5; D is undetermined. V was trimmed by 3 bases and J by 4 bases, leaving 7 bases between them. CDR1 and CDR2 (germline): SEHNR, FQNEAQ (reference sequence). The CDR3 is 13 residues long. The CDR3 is CASSLAENQPQHF. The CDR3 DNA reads TGTGCCAGCAGCTTGGCAGAGAATCAGCCCCAGCATTTT. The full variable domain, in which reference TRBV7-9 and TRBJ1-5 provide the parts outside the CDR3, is DTGVSQNPRHKITKRGQNVTFRCDPISEHNRLYWYRQTLGQGPEFLTYFQNEAQLEKSRLLSDRFSAERPKGSFSTLEIQRTEQGDSAMYLCASSLAENQPQHFGDGTRLSIL.

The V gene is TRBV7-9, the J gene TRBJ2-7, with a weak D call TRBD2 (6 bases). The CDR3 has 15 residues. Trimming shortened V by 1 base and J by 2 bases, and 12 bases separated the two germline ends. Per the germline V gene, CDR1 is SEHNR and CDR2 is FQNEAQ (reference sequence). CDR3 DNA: TGTGCCAGCAGCTTAGGGGGGGACGGAGCCTACGAGCAGTACTTC. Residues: CASSLGGDGAYEQYF.

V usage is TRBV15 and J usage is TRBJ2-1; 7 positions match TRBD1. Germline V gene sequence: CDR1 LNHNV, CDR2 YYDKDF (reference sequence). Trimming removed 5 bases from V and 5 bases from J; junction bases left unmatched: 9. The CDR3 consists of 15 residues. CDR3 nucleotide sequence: TGTGCCACCAGCGGTACAGGGGTCGGTAACAATGAGCAGTTCTTC. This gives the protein CATSGTGVGNNEQFF.